This is a list of T cell receptor beta chains from one sample in a study of neoadjuvant nivolumab and ipilimumab in lung cancer. TCRdb keeps only in-frame clones here, not all; method: immunoSEQ multiplex PCR. The sample includes thousands of clones, roughly 80% of them seen just once. Sequenced material: tumor tissue, taken after neoadjuvant nivolumab, alone or with ipilimumab, at or shortly before surgery. These receptors all stem from an adult with non-small cell lung cancer. Both conserved end residues are part of each CDR3. Fields, in order: D gene, clone size, J gene, V gene, CDR3 DNA, CDR3 protein. D genes are given only for firm matches. Clone size is given for some rows only: seen once, a few or many times, or a class if the clone is expanded.

>TRBD1|NA|TRBJ2-7|TRBV7-9
TGTGCCAGCAGCGCGGGACAGGGTGGCGAGCAGTACTTC
CASSAGQGGEQYF
>NA|NA|TRBJ2-7|TRBV5-1
TGCGCCAGCAGCTCCTTACAGGGCCAGTTGCGTGAGCAGTACTTC
CASSSLQGQLREQYF
>NA|NA|TRBJ2-1|TRBV29-1
TGCAGCGTTGAAGGCCAAACGGGCAATGAGCAGTTCTTC
CSVEGQTGNEQFF
>TRBD2|few|TRBJ2-7|TRBV4-1
TGCGCCAGCAGCCAAAGACTAGCGGGGCTTCTATACGAGCAGTACTTC
CASSQRLAGLLYEQYF
>TRBD1|NA|TRBJ1-2|TRBV5-6
TGTGCCAGCAGCCGCGGGACAGACTATGGCTACACCTTC
CASSRGTDYGYTF
>TRBD2|NA|TRBJ2-2|TRBV11-3
TGTGCCAGCTCCGGGACTATCGACACCGGGGAGCTGTTTTTT
CASSGTIDTGELFF
>TRBD2|NA|TRBJ2-3|TRBV5-1
TGCGCCAGCAGCTTCATCGGGGGGGTAGATACGCAGTATTTT
CASSFIGGVDTQYF
>TRBD2|few|TRBJ2-7|TRBV5-1
TGCGCCAGCAGCTTGGATGGGGGACTAGCGGTGTACGAGCAGTACTTC
CASSLDGGLAVYEQYF
>NA|NA|TRBJ1-2|TRBV6-6
TGTGCCAGCAGTCCGGGCAGGGGCATTAACTATGGCTACACCTTC
CASSPGRGINYGYTF
>NA|NA|TRBJ2-3|TRBV6-5
TGTGCCAGCAGTTACTCTTATTCGCACACAGATACGCAGTATTTT
CASSYSYSHTDTQYF
>NA|medium-sized|TRBJ1-1|TRBV28
TGTGCCAGTCGAGGCCACCGGGGATTGACTTTAATGAACACTGAAGCTTTCTTT
CASRGHRGLTLMNTEAFF
>TRBD2|few|TRBJ2-3|TRBV5-1
TGCGCCAGCAGCTTGGCTACTAGCGGAGATACGCAGTATTTT
CASSLATSGDTQYF
>NA|NA|TRBJ2-3|TRBV19
TGTGCCAGTAGTATGGGCGGAGTCACAGATACGCAGTATTTT
CASSMGGVTDTQYF
>NA|NA|TRBJ2-7|TRBV18
TGTGCCAGCTCACCAGTAGGTAGCCTCATCGAGCAGTACTTC
CASSPVGSLIEQYF
>NA|NA|TRBJ2-2|TRBV19
TGTGCCAGTAGTCCGGAGGGGGGTTACACCGGGGAGCTGTTTTTT
CASSPEGGYTGELFF
>NA|NA|TRBJ2-3|TRBV15
TGTGCCACCAGCAGAGCTACGCAGGGCGTAGATACGCAGTATTTT
CATSRATQGVDTQYF
>NA|NA|TRBJ2-1|TRBV6-5
TGTGCCAGCAGGGATGGGGCCAAGCAGTTCTTC
CASRDGAKQFF
>TRBD2|NA|TRBJ2-7|TRBV11-2
TGTGCCAGCAGCTTACATGGTAGCGGGATATACGAGCAGTACTTC
CASSLHGSGIYEQYF
>NA|NA|TRBJ2-5|TRBV7-2
TGTGCCAGCAGCTTAGTAGGCCAGGTACAAGAGACCCAGTACTTC
CASSLVGQVQETQYF
>NA|NA|TRBJ1-1|TRBV6-5
TGTGCCAGCAGGTCGGAGATGAACACTGAAGCTTTCTTT
CASRSEMNTEAFF
>TRBD1|NA|TRBJ2-3|TRBV5-4
TGTGCCAGCAGTTATCCCCCGACAGGGGAGACAGATACGCAGTATTTT
CASSYPPTGETDTQYF
>TRBD1|NA|TRBJ1-2|TRBV5-5
TGTGCCAGCAGCCCAACGACAGGGGGCGTCTATGGCTACACCTTC
CASSPTTGGVYGYTF
>TRBD2|NA|TRBJ2-5|TRBV19
TGTGCCAGTAGTACCCGGACTAGCGGGAGTGAGACCCAGTACTTC
CASSTRTSGSETQYF
>NA|NA|TRBJ1-5|TRBV4-2
TGTGCCAGCAGCCAAGATCCCCGGGGCAATCAGCCCCAGCATTTT
CASSQDPRGNQPQHF
>NA|few|TRBJ2-1|TRBV5-6
TGTGCCAGCAGCTTTAGCTACAATGAGCAGTTCTTC
CASSFSYNEQFF
>NA|NA|TRBJ2-1|TRBV18
TGTGCCAGCTCACGGGCAGGGGACAATGAGCAGTTCTTC
CASSRAGDNEQFF
>NA|few|TRBJ2-7|TRBV19
TGTGCCAGTAGTTGGGTGTTCCGATACGAGCAGTACTTC
CASSWVFRYEQYF
>NA|NA|TRBJ2-5|TRBV13
TGTGCCAGCAGCTTAGCACATGCTTGGGGCCAAGAGACCCAGTACTTC
CASSLAHAWGQETQYF
>NA|few|TRBJ1-5|TRBV7-8
TGTGCCAGCAGCTTAGGTCTTACCCAGCCCCAGCATTTT
CASSLGLTQPQHF
>NA|NA|TRBJ2-7|TRBV15
TGTGCCACCAGCAGGGAGACAGCCCCGGGGCTCGAGCAGTACTTC
CATSRETAPGLEQYF
>TRBD1|NA|TRBJ2-7|TRBV30
TGTGCCTGGAACCCGGGACAGGGCGGCGAGCAGTACTTC
CAWNPGQGGEQYF
>NA|NA|TRBJ2-7|TRBV6-5
TGTGCCAGCAGTTACACCGGGACGTCCTACGAGCAGTACTTC
CASSYTGTSYEQYF
>TRBD2|NA|TRBJ2-5|TRBV15
TGTGCCACCAGAGGTCGTCAAGCGGGAGGGCAGGAGACCCAGTACTTC
CATRGRQAGGQETQYF
>TRBD1|NA|TRBJ1-1|TRBV25-1
TGTGCCAGCAGTGGTCCCGGACAGGGGGCAGTAGGGAACACTGAAGCTTTCTTT
CASSGPGQGAVGNTEAFF
>NA|NA|TRBJ2-7|TRBV10-3
TGTGCCATCAGTGGAGGGAACGAGCAGTACTTC
CAISGGNEQYF
>NA|NA|TRBJ2-7|TRBV29-1
TGCAGCGCCGACACAGGGAGTCCTCCCTACGAGCAGTACTTC
CSADTGSPPYEQYF
>NA|NA|TRBJ1-1|TRBV7-9
TGTGCCAGCAGCTTAGATGTTTGGGGGACAGCTTTCTTT
CASSLDVWGTAFF
>NA|NA|TRBJ2-5|TRBV6-5
TGTGCCAGCAGTCGCCGTGAACAAGAGACCCAGTACTTC
CASSRREQETQYF
>TRBD2|once|TRBJ2-6|TRBV15
TGTGCCACCAGCAGCCGTCCTAGCGGGACTGGGGCCAACGTCCTGACTTTC
CATSSRPSGTGANVLTF
>TRBD1|NA|TRBJ2-7|TRBV7-2
TGTGCCAGCAGGCCTGGGGGACAGGGGTCTTACGAGCAGTACTTC
CASRPGGQGSYEQYF
>NA|NA|TRBJ1-5|TRBV7-9
TGTGCCAGCAGCCCCAGCGGGGATCAGCCCCAGCATTTT
CASSPSGDQPQHF
>TRBD1|NA|TRBJ1-4|TRBV7-2
TGTGCCAGCAGCAGAGAGGACAGGGCTAATGAAAAACTGTTTTTT
CASSREDRANEKLFF
>NA|NA|TRBJ2-7|TRBV11-3
TGTGCCAGCAGCAGGGGCAACGGCTACGAGCAGTACTTC
CASSRGNGYEQYF
>NA|NA|TRBJ1-1|TRBV30
TGTGCCTGGAGTCGATTACCTAACACTGAAGCTTTCTTT
CAWSRLPNTEAFF
>TRBD1|few|TRBJ1-2|TRBV10-2
TGCGCCAGCAGTGATAGGGGGCGCCGCTATGGCTACACCTTC
CASSDRGRRYGYTF